The rows below give T cell receptor beta chains drawn from one sample of a study of patients and donors after allogeneic stem cell transplantation. MiXCR was run by TCRdb on the RT-PCR reads, yielding one entry per CDR3 protein. The sample yields 900,000 to 1,000,000 distinct CDR3 sequences, more than 15% seen once. The specimen was blood, either unsorted or a sorted T cell fraction (not recorded which). The receptors shown here come from a human donor who was either an allogeneic HSCT recipient or a stem cell or donor lymphocyte infusion donor (not recorded which). It is not recorded whose cells these are; they may come from a transplant donor. The CDR3 runs from the conserved cysteine through the conserved F or W. The D gene is left open where the match is weak. Part of the rows lack a size; the others show once, few, many or a class for expanded clones.

TRBV5-1	TRBJ2-5	.	many	TGCGCCAGCAGCTTGACATCAGAGACCCAGTACTTC	CASSLTSETQYF
TRBV29-1	TRBJ1-5	.	few	TGCAGCGTTCGGGCAGGGAATCAGCCCCAGCATTTT	CSVRAGNQPQHF
TRBV6-1	TRBJ2-1	.	many	TGTGCCAGCAGTGGGGTAAGCCCCAATGAGCAGTTCTTC	CASSGVSPNEQFF
TRBV12-3/TRBV12-4	TRBJ1-2	TRBD1	many	TGTGCCAGCAGTTTGACAGGGGAGGGCTACACCTTC	CASSLTGEGYTF
TRBV7-3	TRBJ1-3	.	few	TGTGCCAGCAGCCCCGAGGCCGGAAACACCATATATTTT	CASSPEAGNTIYF
TRBV20-1	TRBJ2-7	.	.	TGCAGTGCTTCAGGGGTCCGGAGCTGGGAGCAGTACTTC	CSASGVRSWEQYF
TRBV21-1	TRBJ1-5	.	.	TGTGCCAGCAGCAAAGAGAACAGCAATCAGCCCCAGCATTTT	CASSKENSNQPQHF
TRBV5-1	TRBJ2-1	TRBD1	once	TGCGCCAGCAGCCTACCGACAGGGGCCGATGAGCAGTTCTTC	CASSLPTGADEQFF
TRBV4-3	TRBJ1-6	TRBD1	.	TGCGCCAGCAGCCAAGATCCCAGGGGGGAGTCACCCCTCCACTTT	CASSQDPRGESPLHF
TRBV20-1	TRBJ1-1	.	many	TGCAGTGCTAACAGGAACACTGAAGCTTTCTTT	CSANRNTEAFF
TRBV20-1	TRBJ2-3	TRBD2	few	TGCAGTGCCGGGGGGTATCGTTCTAGCACAGATACGCAGTATTTT	CSAGGYRSSTDTQYF
TRBV29-1	TRBJ1-1	.	.	TGCAGCGTTGTTGTGGGACAGAACACTGAAGCTTTCTTT	CSVVVGQNTEAFF
TRBV20-1	TRBJ2-7	.	.	TGCAGTGCTAGAGATGGTGGCAGCTCCTACGAGCAGTACTTC	CSARDGGSSYEQYF
TRBV6-1	TRBJ2-2	.	.	TGTGCCAGCAGACATGTTCTGGGTTCGAACACCGGGGAGCTGTTTTTT	CASRHVLGSNTGELFF
TRBV12-3/TRBV12-4	TRBJ1-2	.	.	TGTGCCAGCTTGGTCGGGGGTGGTGGCTACACCTTC	CASLVGGGGYTF
TRBV4-3	TRBJ1-1	TRBD1	few	TGCGCCAGCAGCCTTTGGACTCAGGGGGACACTGAAGCTTTCTTT	CASSLWTQGDTEAFF
TRBV5-1	TRBJ2-7	.	many	TGCGCCAGCAGCTTGGATTGGGACGGCGAGCAGTACTTC	CASSLDWDGEQYF
TRBV7-9	TRBJ1-2	.	.	TGTGCCACCGCAGCAGGGACGGGGGGCTACACCTTC	CATAAGTGGYTF
TRBV27	TRBJ2-7	.	few	TGTGCCAGCAGTTTCCTTAGGGGAGGTTACTACGAGCAGTACTTC	CASSFLRGGYYEQYF
TRBV20-1	TRBJ2-1	TRBD2	few	TGCAGTGCTACTGGGGGAGCGGGGGGGACCTACAATGAGCAGTTCTTC	CSATGGAGGTYNEQFF
TRBV19	TRBJ1-1	.	.	TGTGCCAGTAGGGCAGGGATCGGAGCTTTCTTT	CASRAGIGAFF
TRBV3-1	TRBJ2-3	.	many	TGTGCCAGCAGCCAGGTAGGGTCAGATACGCAGTATTTT	CASSQVGSDTQYF
TRBV12-3/TRBV12-4	TRBJ2-3	TRBD1	many	TGTGCCAGCAGCCCACAGGGGGCGCGAACGCAGTATTTT	CASSPQGARTQYF
TRBV9	TRBJ2-3	TRBD2	.	TGTGCCAGCAGCGCGCCGGGACTAGCGGGTCAAACTAGCACAGATACGCAGTATTTT	CASSAPGLAGQTSTDTQYF
TRBV7-2	TRBJ1-1	.	few	TGTGCCAGCAGCCCCCAGGGGAGGATAGCTGAAGCTTTCTTT	CASSPQGRIAEAFF
TRBV16	TRBJ2-2	TRBD2	.	TGTGCCAGCAGCCAACCCGCCAATAGGGGACTAGCCGGGGAGCTGTTTTTT	CASSQPANRGLAGELFF
TRBV5-1	TRBJ2-2	.	many	TGCGCCAGCAGCTTTCGCGGGGCGAACACCGGGGAGCTGTTTTTT	CASSFRGANTGELFF
TRBV20-1	TRBJ1-6	.	.	TGCAGTGCTAGAGAAAGACATCCGTCTCTCCACTTT	CSARERHPSLHF
TRBV6-1	TRBJ1-1	TRBD1	.	TGTGCCAGCAGTGTCCGGGACAGGAACACTGAAGCTTTCTTT	CASSVRDRNTEAFF
TRBV12-3/TRBV12-4	TRBJ1-1	.	many	TGTGCCAGCAGCAAAACAGAGAACACTGAAGCTTTCTTT	CASSKTENTEAFF
TRBV20-1	TRBJ1-1	.	.	TGCAGTGCTAGAGAACAGATGAACACTGAAGCTTTCTTT	CSAREQMNTEAFF
TRBV7-3	TRBJ2-1	.	.	TGTGCCAGCAGCTTCCAGAACCCCTACAATGAGCAGTTCTTC	CASSFQNPYNEQFF
TRBV24-1	TRBJ2-1	.	few	TGTGCCACCAGTGATTCCGGGACGGTTAACAATGAGCAGTTCTTC	CATSDSGTVNNEQFF
TRBV4-3	TRBJ1-5	TRBD1	.	TGCGCCAGCAGCCAAGATAGGGACAGTAGCAATCAGCCCCAGCATTTT	CASSQDRDSSNQPQHF
TRBV5-6	TRBJ1-4	.	.	TGTGCCAGCAGACAAGACAGAAGTGAGGCTAATGAAAAACTGTTTTTT	CASRQDRSEANEKLFF
TRBV7-9	TRBJ1-2	.	.	TGTGCCAGCAGCTTAGTAATGGGTGCTGACTATGGCTACACCTTC	CASSLVMGADYGYTF
TRBV6-1	TRBJ2-5	.	.	TGTGCCAGCACGCTAGACTCCCTAGGCGGGACCCAGTACTTC	CASTLDSLGGTQYF
TRBV12-3/TRBV12-4	TRBJ2-7	.	few	TGTGCCAGCAGTCCCGATGGCCCCAGGGGCTACGAGCAGTACTTC	CASSPDGPRGYEQYF
TRBV19	TRBJ1-5	.	.	TGTGCCAGTAGTACCTCCCAGGCAAATCAGCCCCAGCATTTT	CASSTSQANQPQHF
TRBV27	TRBJ2-7	TRBD2	.	TGTGCCAGCAGTCCCCGGGGCCCGGGACTAGCGGGAGACGAGCAGTACTTC	CASSPRGPGLAGDEQYF
TRBV10-2	TRBJ2-1	TRBD2	.	TGCGCCAGCAGTGACTCCTCGGGACTAGCGGGGACTGAGCAGTTCTTC	CASSDSSGLAGTEQFF
TRBV7-9	TRBJ2-1	.	.	TGTGCCAGCAGCTTAGTTTCGACTAGCTCCTACAATGAGCAGTTCTTC	CASSLVSTSSYNEQFF
TRBV2	TRBJ1-1	.	few	TGTGCCAGCAGTGAAGGTAATCGCATCTACTCAACTGAAGCTTTCTTT	CASSEGNRIYSTEAFF
TRBV10-3	TRBJ2-1	.	many	TGTGCCATCAGTGTGGAGGGAGGCAGTTCGAGGGAGCAGTTCTTC	CAISVEGGSSREQFF